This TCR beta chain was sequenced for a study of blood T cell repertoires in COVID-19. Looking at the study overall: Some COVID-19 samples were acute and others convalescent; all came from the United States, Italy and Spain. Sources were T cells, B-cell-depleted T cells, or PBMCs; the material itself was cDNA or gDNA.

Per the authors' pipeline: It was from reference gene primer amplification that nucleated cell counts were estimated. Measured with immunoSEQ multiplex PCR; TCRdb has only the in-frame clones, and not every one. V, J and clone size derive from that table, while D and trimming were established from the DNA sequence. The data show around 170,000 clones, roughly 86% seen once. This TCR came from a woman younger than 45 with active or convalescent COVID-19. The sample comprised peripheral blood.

The CDR3 region is CASSQRQGDLASLHF. DNA for the CDR3: TGTGCCAGCTCACAACGGCAGGGGGACCTAGCGTCCCTCCACTTT. V and J are TRBV18 and TRBJ1-6; 7 bases agree with TRBD1. Trimming cost V 4 bases and J 14 bases; bases outside gene matches: 14. This CDR3 is built from 15 residues. Germline CDR1 and CDR2: KGHSH and LQKENI.